A single sample gave rise to the 6 T cell receptor beta chains below, sequenced in a study of T cell responses to AZD1222 COVID-19 vaccine. The table came from immunoSEQ multiplex PCR; TCRdb's copy has only in-frame clones and leaves some out. This sample has around 120,000 clones, with 92% found just once. The sequencing used peripheral blood, collected on day 0 of AZD1222 vaccination. The source is an adult in good health.

This chain connects TRBV27 to TRBJ1-2; 8 nucleotides align to TRBD1. The CDR3 sequence is 14 residues long. The germline V gene has CDR1 MNHEY and CDR2 SMNVEV (reference sequence). V shed 4 bases and J 6 bases; nucleotides not matched to a gene: 7. The CDR3, as DNA: TGTGCCAGCAGTTGGAAACCAGGGGGCGATGGCTACACCTTC. Translating gives CASSWKPGGDGYTF.

The rearrangement uses TRBV5-1 and TRBJ1-3; D is unclear. The CDR3 consists of 15 residues. Trimming shortened V by 2 bases and J by 0 bases, and 9 bases separated the two germline ends. The V gene's germline CDR1 is SGHRS and CDR2 YFSETQ. CDR3 in amino acids: CASSLDGGSGNTIYF. CDR3 coding DNA: TGCGCCAGCAGCTTAGACGGCGGCTCTGGAAACACCATATATTTT. The full variable domain, completed using reference TRBV5-1 and TRBJ1-3, is KAGVTQTPRYLIKTRGQQVTLSCSPISGHRSVSWYQQTPGQGLQFLFEYFSETQRNKGNFPGRFSGRQFSNSRSEMNVSTLELGDSALYLCASSLDGGSGNTIYFGEGSWLTVV.

The chain links TRBV7-2 to TRBJ2-3; the match to TRBD2 covers 9 bases. The V segment lost 5 bases and the J segment 1 base; nucleotides outside the gene matches: 4. The CDR3 runs to 15 residues. The V gene's germline CDR1 is SGHTA and CDR2 FQGNSA. CDR3 sequence: CASSPWTSGTDTQYF. In DNA, the CDR3 is TGTGCCAGCAGCCCCTGGACTAGCGGCACAGATACGCAGTATTTT.

The genes are TRBV14 and TRBJ2-3, with D unresolved. The V gene lost 6 bases and the J gene lost 3 bases, with 19 bases spanning the gap. CDR1 and CDR2 (germline): SGHDN, FVKESK. This CDR3 contains 16 residues. CDR3 bases: TGTGCCAGCAGTATCAACCTAGGACCAGAAACAGATACGCAGTATTTT. Its translation is CASSINLGPETDTQYF.

In DNA, the CDR3 is TGTGCCAGCAGCTTATCTCCACCCGAGCGGGGGGGCCTGGGCACCGGGGAGCTGTTTTTT. This codes for CASSLSPPERGGLGTGELFF. This chain connects TRBV7-3 to TRBJ2-2, with 10 bases that match TRBD2. J gave up 4 bases and V 2 bases, and 16 bases lay outside the gene matches. The CDR3 loop spans 20 amino acids. The germline CDR1 and CDR2 sequences are SGHTA and FQGTGA.

The chain couples TRBV11-3 to TRBJ2-7, with TRBD1 matching 9 bases. Germline V lookup: CDR1 SGHNT, CDR2 YENEEA. The J segment lost 3 bases and the V segment lost 3 bases, leaving 3 bases of the junction unmatched. The CDR3 is made up of 14 amino acids. For the CDR3, the DNA is TGTGCCAGCAGCTTCCGGACAGGGGACTACGAGCAGTACTTC. Amino acids: CASSFRTGDYEQYF.